One and the same sample provided the 17 T cell receptor beta chains below, sequenced in a study of cytomegalovirus exposure and HLA in healthy donors. Using immunoSEQ multiplex PCR, the repertoire was profiled, and TCRdb retains in-frame clones only, with some absent. The sample gives some 150,000 clones, approximately 90% of which show up once; about 1.5% is in the top ten. The sequenced material came from PBMCs. These receptors were taken from a young woman in good health and CMV-seronegative.

The chain combines TRBV7-8 with TRBJ2-1; 10 nucleotides match TRBD2. The V segment lost 6 bases and the J segment 7 bases; nucleotides outside the gene matches: 21. The CDR3 runs 19 residues. Germline values: CDR1 SGHVS, CDR2 FQNEAQ. This chain's CDR3 is CASRGRGLAGALGGNEQFF. The CDR3 nucleotides are TGTGCCAGCAGGGGCCGCGGGCTAGCGGGGGCCCTAGGGGGGAATGAGCAGTTCTTC. Combining the CDR3 with reference TRBV7-8 and TRBJ2-1 gives the whole variable domain GAGVSQSPRYKVAKRGQDVALRCDPISGHVSLFWYQQALGQGPEFLTYFQNEAQLDKSGLPSDRFFAERPEGSVSTLKIQRTQQEDSAVYLCASRGRGLAGALGGNEQFFGPGTRLTVL.

In its sample, this clone was seen a few times. The chain has TRBV19 and TRBJ1-2; TRBD1 agrees at 7 bases. J gave up 6 bases and V 5 bases, and 3 bases lay outside the gene matches. CDR1 LNHDA and CDR2 SQIVND come from the germline V gene (reference sequence). The CDR3 contains 12 residues. The CDR3 sequence: CASSRQGNGYTF. CDR3 coding DNA: TGTGCCAGTAGTCGACAGGGAAATGGCTACACCTTC.

The rearrangement links TRBV2 to TRBJ2-1; D is undetermined. The germline V gene encodes CDR1 SNHLY and CDR2 FYNNEI. The CDR3 has 14 amino acids. The germline V and J ends were trimmed by 9 bases and 0 bases, with 12 bases remaining between them. The CDR3 DNA reads as TGTGCCAGAGAGAATACCAACTCCTACAATGAGCAGTTCTTC. Its translation is CARENTNSYNEQFF.

This sequence joins TRBV4-2 and TRBJ2-1; 10 bases map to TRBD2. There are 15 residues in the CDR3. Germline V CDR1 and CDR2: LGHNA, YNFKEQ. V was pared by 1 base and J by 6 bases, with 3 bases of the junction left unmatched. CDR3 bases: TGTGCCAGCAGCCAAGTTAGCGGGGGGAGCAATGAGCAGTTCTTC. It encodes CASSQVSGGSNEQFF.

The CDR3 here is CASSEQQGTYGYTF. The CDR3 coding sequence is TGTGCCAGCAGTGAGCAACAGGGGACCTATGGCTACACCTTC. V gene TRBV6-1 combines with J gene TRBJ1-2; TRBD1 matches 7 bases. The CDR3 spans 14 residues. J was trimmed by 4 bases and V by 3 bases; bases with no gene match: 5. Germline CDR1 MNHNS, CDR2 SASEGT.

CDR3 in amino acids: CASSFGKLSSGNTIYF. DNA for the CDR3: TGTGCCAGCAGCTTCGGGAAATTAAGCTCTGGAAACACCATATATTTT. The chain is built from TRBV7-9 and TRBJ1-3; unclear D gene. The germline gives CDR1 SEHNR, CDR2 FQNEAQ (reference sequence). The CDR3 is made up of 16 amino acids. Trimming removed 3 bases at V and 0 bases at J, with 12 bases between.

The V gene is TRBV5-1, the J gene TRBJ2-7; TRBD1 matches at 7 bases. Trimming at V came to 4 bases and at J to 3 bases, leaving 7 bases not matched to a gene. CDR3 size: 14 residues. Germline loops: CDR1 SGHRS, CDR2 YFSETQ. CDR3 sequence: CASSPGQDFYEQYF. The CDR3 DNA reads as TGCGCCAGCAGCCCCGGACAGGACTTCTACGAGCAGTACTTC.

The CDR3 is CASRIRQGNQPQHF. DNA for the CDR3: TGTGCCAGTAGGATTCGGCAGGGCAATCAGCCCCAGCATTTT. The chain is built from TRBV19 and TRBJ1-5; no clear D. Looked up from germline, CDR1 is LNHDA and CDR2 is SQIVND (reference sequence). The CDR3 contains 14 residues. V was clipped by 6 bases and J by 2 bases, with 11 bases between them.

The V call is TRBV9, the J call TRBJ2-3; 7 bases are shared with TRBD1. The length of the CDR3 is 18 residues. V lost 0 bases and J lost 2; bases outside the gene matches: 12. Germline V gene sequence: CDR1 SGDLS, CDR2 YYNGEE. The CDR3 region is CASSVGIRDRGFTDTQYF. CDR3 coding DNA: TGTGCCAGCAGCGTAGGCATCCGGGACAGAGGATTCACAGATACGCAGTATTTT.

The J gene is TRBJ1-4, the V gene TRBV10-3; D may be TRBD1 (5 bases). The CDR3 is 13 amino acids. V lost 6 bases, J lost 8 bases, and 13 bases lay in between. The V gene's germline CDR1 is ENHRY and CDR2 SYGVKD. CDR3 in amino acids: CAIRRDELEKLFF. CDR3 bases: TGTGCCATCAGGCGGGACGAATTAGAAAAACTGTTTTTT.

This clone showed up just once. The chain couples TRBV29-1 to TRBJ1-1; 10 nucleotides agree with TRBD1. The CDR3 length is 17 residues. The trim removed 5 bases at V and 1 base at J, leaving 13 bases unmatched. Germline loops: CDR1 SQVTM, CDR2 ANQGSEA. CDR3 protein: CSVQRGDRGQGNTEAFF. CDR3 nucleotide sequence: TGCAGCGTTCAAAGAGGTGACAGGGGGCAGGGGAACACTGAAGCTTTCTTT.

The chain is built from TRBV19 and TRBJ1-6; D is uncertain. The V end was cut by 4 bases, the J end by 0 bases, with 10 bases between. This CDR3 spans 16 amino acids. CDR1 is LNHDA and CDR2 is SQIVND in the germline V gene (reference sequence). The DNA of the CDR3 is TGTGCCAGTAGTACACCCCGGGACTCCTATAATTCACCCCTCCACTTT. Translation: CASSTPRDSYNSPLHF.

The chain carries TRBV29-1 and TRBJ2-7; 11 bases are shared with TRBD2. Germline lookup yields CDR1 SQVTM and CDR2 ANQGSEA. This CDR3 has 18 amino acids. V gave up 0 bases and J gave up 4 bases; unmatched junction bases: 14. The CDR3 here is CSVEDPRSTSGETYEQYF. CDR3 nucleotides: TGCAGCGTTGAAGATCCTCGCTCGACTAGCGGGGAGACTTACGAGCAGTACTTC.

The table lists this clone with a count of one. The DNA of the CDR3 is TGTGCCAGCCGCCGTGATGAGGGTTCACCCCTCCACTTT. Translated: CASRRDEGSPLHF. The V gene is TRBV6-1, the J gene TRBJ1-6; D remains ambiguous. Germline V gene lookup returns CDR1 MNHNS and CDR2 SASEGT. Trimming removed 8 bases from V and 9 bases from J, with 14 bases in between. The CDR3 contains 13 residues.

The rearrangement joins TRBV6-5 to TRBJ1-2; 9 nucleotides agree with TRBD1. Unmatched junction bases numbered 6, after V lost 4 bases and J lost 6 bases. Germline CDR1 is MNHEY and CDR2 is SVGAGI. This CDR3 has 14 amino acids. DNA for the CDR3: TGTGCCAGCAGTTGGGGACAGGGCTTCAATGGCTACACCTTC. Protein: CASSWGQGFNGYTF.

V gene TRBV14 combines with J gene TRBJ2-7, with 7 bases fitting TRBD1. CDR1 is SGHDN and CDR2 is FVKESK in the germline V gene. The CDR3 extends over 15 amino acids. V lost 3 bases and J lost 3; bases outside the gene matches: 8. CDR3 sequence: CASSQQTGEVYEQYF. CDR3 sequence (DNA): TGTGCCAGCAGCCAGCAAACAGGGGAAGTCTACGAGCAGTACTTC.

This clone was seen a single time. The chain's CDR3 is CASSRGQGQTEAFF. As DNA, the CDR3 is TGTGCCAGCAGCCGCGGACAGGGCCAGACTGAAGCTTTCTTT. The chain has TRBV7-2 and TRBJ1-1; 8 positions match TRBD1. The CDR3 sequence is 14 residues long. The J segment lost 5 bases and the V segment lost 5 bases, leaving 7 bases of the junction unmatched. In germline, CDR1 is SGHTA, CDR2 FQGNSA.